This is a list of T cell receptor beta chains from one sample in a study of cytomegalovirus exposure and HLA in healthy donors. TCRdb keeps only in-frame clones here, not all; method: immunoSEQ multiplex PCR. The sample consists of around 150,000 clones, roughly 80% of them appearing once. What was sequenced was PBMCs. All receptors derive from a man younger than 40 in good health and CMV-seronegative. The CDR3 runs from the conserved cysteine through the conserved F or W. The D gene is left open where the match is weak. Some rows have no size entry. The others give once, few or many, or a class for an expanded clone.

>TRBJ2-1|.|TRBV15|few
TGTGCCACCAGCAGAGATTCGGACACGCCCGCCTACAATGAGCAGTTCTTC
CATSRDSDTPAYNEQFF
>TRBJ2-4|.|TRBV6-1|once
TGTGCCAGCAGTGACCGAGACAGGCCCGCGATAGTTATTCAGTACTTC
CASSDRDRPAIVIQYF
>TRBJ1-1|.|TRBV6-1|.
TGTGCCGGCCCCGGGGTATCAAACAGTGGCACTGAAGCTTTCTTT
CAGPGVSNSGTEAFF
>TRBJ2-1|TRBD2|TRBV7-3|once
TGTGCCAGCAGCTACCTAGCGGGTCCCAATGAGCAGTTCTTC
CASSYLAGPNEQFF
>TRBJ2-1|TRBD2|TRBV28|few
TGTGCCAGCAGTTTCGTTAGCGGGTACAATGAGCAGTTCTTC
CASSFVSGYNEQFF
>TRBJ2-1|TRBD2|TRBV7-9|few
TGTGCCAGCAGCCCGCGACTAGCGGGGGGTTTCTTC
CASSPRLAGGFF
>TRBJ2-2|TRBD1|TRBV9|.
TGTGCCAGCAGCGCCCCAGGGGGCAAAGCCGGGGAGCTGTTTTTT
CASSAPGGKAGELFF
>TRBJ2-1|TRBD2|TRBV5-4|.
TGTGCCAGCAGCTCCCCGGGACTAGCGGACAATGAGCAGTTCTTC
CASSSPGLADNEQFF
>TRBJ2-7|TRBD2|TRBV10-3|once
TGTGCCATCAGTGGGTCGGCTAGCGGGAGTTCCGAGCAGTACTTC
CAISGSASGSSEQYF
>TRBJ1-1|TRBD1|TRBV19|.
TGTGCCAGTAGTGTCCGACAGGGCTTGAACACTGAAGCTTTCTTT
CASSVRQGLNTEAFF
>TRBJ1-5|.|TRBV4-2|few
TGTGCCAGCAGCCAAAACCCGACAGCAAATCAGCCCCAGCATTTT
CASSQNPTANQPQHF
>TRBJ1-1|.|TRBV5-6|.
TGTGCCAGCAGCTTGCCAGGGATTCGGACTGAAGCTTTCTTT
CASSLPGIRTEAFF
>TRBJ2-5|TRBD1|TRBV30|once
TGTGCCTCGGCCAGGGGGCTCCAAGAGACCCAGTACTTC
CASARGLQETQYF
>TRBJ1-2|.|TRBV4-3|.
TGCGCCAGCAGCCCCCGAGCAACTTCGCCGTATGGCTACACCTTC
CASSPRATSPYGYTF
>TRBJ2-3|.|TRBV27|.
TGTGCCAGCAGTTCGGCGGGCGGGGATACGCAGTATTTT
CASSSAGGDTQYF
>TRBJ2-1|.|TRBV30|once
TGTGCCTGGAGTGTACAGCTATACAATGAGCAGTTCTTC
CAWSVQLYNEQFF
>TRBJ1-1|TRBD1|TRBV9|few
TGTGCCAGCAGCTCGTCGACGGGACAGGGGGCAGCGGCTTTCTTT
CASSSSTGQGAAAFF
>TRBJ2-5|.|TRBV6-5|.
TGTGCCAGCAGTTTCGGCCCCCCGGAGGCCCAGTACTTC
CASSFGPPEAQYF
>TRBJ2-3|.|TRBV6-5|.
TGTGCCAGCTCGAGGTATAGTGCAGATACGCAGTATTTT
CASSRYSADTQYF
>TRBJ1-2|TRBD1|TRBV7-3|.
TGTGCCAGCAGCTCCGACAGGGCAAATGGCTACACCTTC
CASSSDRANGYTF
>TRBJ1-1|TRBD1|TRBV9|.
TGTGCCAGCAGCGCCCAGGGGGCTCGGACCCCTCGGGACACTGAAGCTTTCTTT
CASSAQGARTPRDTEAFF
>TRBJ2-1|TRBD2|TRBV7-6|.
TGTGCCAGCAGCGGAGCCGGGACTACGACACAGCAGTTCTTC
CASSGAGTTTQQFF
>TRBJ2-1|.|TRBV13|.
TGTGCCAGCAGCCCCCTAATGAGGAGGGGATTCTACAATGAGCAGTTCTTC
CASSPLMRRGFYNEQFF
>TRBJ2-7|.|TRBV28|.
TGTGCCAGCACCCCGTCTTGGGGGGGCCCAGAATACGAGCAGTACTTC
CASTPSWGGPEYEQYF
>TRBJ2-1|TRBD1|TRBV6-6|.
TGTGCCAGCGGGACAGGTGGTTTCTATGAGCAGTTCTTC
CASGTGGFYEQFF